These T cell receptor beta chains were read from a single sample in a study of T cell responses to AZD1222 COVID-19 vaccine. Only in-frame clones appear in the TCRdb table, and some are missing; sequencing was by immunoSEQ multiplex PCR. The table lists more than 110,000 clones, around 93% of them singletons. Sequencing used peripheral blood, obtained on day 0 of AZD1222 vaccination. The receptors originated from an adult in good health. The CDR3 runs from the conserved cysteine through the conserved F or W. The D gene is left open where the match is weak. Some rows have no size entry. The others give once, few or many, or a class for an expanded clone.

J | V | D | size | DNA | CDR3
TRBJ1-4 | TRBV4-1 | . | . | TGCGCCAGCAGCCAAGATCCGGCAGGGAATGAAAAACTGTTTTTT | CASSQDPAGNEKLFF
TRBJ2-3 | TRBV9 | . | . | TGTGCCAGCAGCCCGTTCAATACAGATACGCAGTATTTT | CASSPFNTDTQYF
TRBJ1-5 | TRBV19 | . | . | TGTGCCAGTAGTATAGGTGGGTTGGCCCAGCATTTT | CASSIGGLAQHF
TRBJ1-2 | TRBV24-1 | . | . | TGTGCCACCAGTGATCCCCGCTATGGCTACACCTTC | CATSDPRYGYTF
TRBJ2-7 | TRBV27 | . | . | TGTGCCAGCAGTTCCTGGACAGAGACCTACGAGCAGTACTTC | CASSSWTETYEQYF
TRBJ2-1 | TRBV10-3 | TRBD2 | . | TGTGCCATCAGCGAGAGGCCTAGCGGGAGACCCGTGGTCAATGAGCAGTTCTTC | CAISERPSGRPVVNEQFF
TRBJ2-7 | TRBV10-3 | . | . | TGTGCCATCAGTGAGTCAGGGCAGGGAACCGCCTACGAGCAGTACTTC | CAISESGQGTAYEQYF
TRBJ1-5 | TRBV28 | . | few | TGTGCCAGCAGTTTCTTGGGGAGCAATCAGCCCCAGCATTTT | CASSFLGSNQPQHF
TRBJ2-7 | TRBV2 | TRBD1 | once | TGTGCCAGCGACCGGACAGGTCAAGACGAGCAGTACTTC | CASDRTGQDEQYF
TRBJ2-1 | TRBV6-5 | TRBD2 | . | TGTGCCAGCAGCGCCTGGACTAGCGGGGGGAATGAGCAGTTCTTC | CASSAWTSGGNEQFF
TRBJ1-3 | TRBV7-6 | . | . | TGTGCCAGCAGCCGAGGACAGAGCTCTGGAAACACCATATATTTT | CASSRGQSSGNTIYF
TRBJ2-3 | TRBV19 | TRBD1 | . | TGTGCCAGTAGCGACAGGGGGCGGGCAGATACGCAGTATTTT | CASSDRGRADTQYF
TRBJ1-2 | TRBV19 | . | . | TGTGCCAGTAGCCTCGGTTTGGGGGTGTATGGCTACACCTTC | CASSLGLGVYGYTF
TRBJ1-4 | TRBV11-3 | . | . | TGTGCCAGCAGCTCACCCAGGGATGGGAATGAAAAACTGTTTTTT | CASSSPRDGNEKLFF
TRBJ1-5 | TRBV19 | . | once | TGTGCCAGTAGTATCAGGGGATATCAGCCCCAGCATTTT | CASSIRGYQPQHF
TRBJ1-4 | TRBV28 | . | few | TGTGCCAGCAGTTTTGGACGCGGGGCTAATGAAAAACTGTTTTTT | CASSFGRGANEKLFF
TRBJ1-2 | TRBV15 | . | . | TGTGCCACCAGCAGAGGTACAGGGTATGGCTACACCTTC | CATSRGTGYGYTF
TRBJ1-2 | TRBV5-5 | . | . | TGTGCCAGCAGCTTGGCCCCGGACCTCGGAGGAGGCTACACCTTC | CASSLAPDLGGGYTF
TRBJ1-1 | TRBV30 | . | once | TGTGCCTATTTGAGGGCCGACGGTGAAGCTTTCTTT | CAYLRADGEAFF
TRBJ2-5 | TRBV4-1 | TRBD1 | . | TGCGCCAGCAGCCAACAGACAGGGACCCAAGAGACCCAGTACTTC | CASSQQTGTQETQYF
TRBJ1-3 | TRBV7-8 | . | . | TGTGCCAGCAGCAACAGGAAGGGAGTCACCATATATTTT | CASSNRKGVTIYF
TRBJ2-1 | TRBV5-4 | . | . | TGTGCCAGCAGACAACGGGGGCGCTCCTACAATGAGCAGTTCTTC | CASRQRGRSYNEQFF
TRBJ2-5 | TRBV4-1 | TRBD2 | few | TGCGCCAGCAGCCCACCGGGACTAGTTAGAACCCAGTACTTC | CASSPPGLVRTQYF
TRBJ2-1 | TRBV9 | TRBD2 | once | TGTGCCAGCAGCGCTAGCGGGTTCTTATCCTACAATGAGCAGTTCTTC | CASSASGFLSYNEQFF
TRBJ2-1 | TRBV6-6 | TRBD2 | . | TGTGCCAGCAGCCGAGAACGGGACAGGAGGACTAGCGGTAACAATGAGCAGTTCTTC | CASSRERDRRTSGNNEQFF
TRBJ2-3 | TRBV18 | . | . | TGTGCCAGCTCACTCGGTAGCGGCACAGATACGCAGTATTTT | CASSLGSGTDTQYF
TRBJ1-5 | TRBV19 | . | . | TGTGCCAGTAGTTTAAAGGGCAGAATGGGCAATCAGCCCCAGCATTTT | CASSLKGRMGNQPQHF
TRBJ2-5 | TRBV28 | TRBD1 | . | TGTGCCAGCAGTAGGACAGGGGTCTCAGAGACCCAGTACTTC | CASSRTGVSETQYF
TRBJ1-5 | TRBV4-2 | . | . | TGTGCCAGCAGACCCCAAGCATATAGCAATCAGCCCCAGCATTTT | CASRPQAYSNQPQHF
TRBJ1-1 | TRBV9 | . | once | TGTGCCAGCAGCGATAACAGGGACCTCAACACTGAAGCTTTCTTT | CASSDNRDLNTEAFF
TRBJ2-7 | TRBV20-1 | TRBD2 | . | TGCAGTGCTAGTGATTCGGAGGGAGGGCCGGGGGAGCAGTACTTC | CSASDSEGGPGEQYF
TRBJ1-2 | TRBV19 | TRBD1 | . | TGTGCCAGTAGGACGACAGGGGGGTCTGGCTACACCTTC | CASRTTGGSGYTF
TRBJ1-1 | TRBV5-8 | TRBD1 | . | TGTGCCAGCAGCTTGGGGGACAGACAGAACACTGAAGCTTTCTTT | CASSLGDRQNTEAFF
TRBJ1-1 | TRBV18 | . | . | TGTGCCAGCTCGACGTGGGGTGCTCCTGAAGCTTTCTTT | CASSTWGAPEAFF
TRBJ1-1 | TRBV4-1 | . | . | TGCGCCAGCAGCCACGCCGGGCGGACAACCAAAACCAAGGGGGCTTTCTTT | CASSHAGRTTKTKGAFF
TRBJ1-1 | TRBV30 | . | . | TGTGCCTGGAGTGTATGGGGCGCCACTGAAGCTTTCTTT | CAWSVWGATEAFF
TRBJ1-1 | TRBV7-2 | . | . | TGTGCCAGCAGCTTACACGTAAACACTGAAGCTTTCTTT | CASSLHVNTEAFF
TRBJ2-2 | TRBV9 | . | . | TGTGCCAGCAGCGCGGGAACTCCAGGCACCGGGGAGCTGTTTTTT | CASSAGTPGTGELFF
TRBJ2-7 | TRBV11-3 | TRBD2 | . | TGTGCCAGCAGATTTGGGGGGGAGCCAAACGAGCAGTACTTC | CASRFGGEPNEQYF
TRBJ2-7 | TRBV18 | . | . | TGTGCCAGCTCACCACGATCTTCCTACGAGCAGTACTTC | CASSPRSSYEQYF
TRBJ2-1 | TRBV11-3 | TRBD1 | . | TGTGCCAGCAGTGAACGGCAGGGGGCCAACAATGAGCAGTTCTTC | CASSERQGANNEQFF